This T cell receptor (beta chain) was found in a study of T cell changes during pregnancy in multiple sclerosis. Trimming removed 3 bases from V and 4 bases from J; junction bases left unmatched: 4. The CDR3 is 15 amino acids. CDR1 is KGHSH and CDR2 is LQKENI in the germline V gene. Produced via immunoSEQ multiplex PCR; TCRdb's table is partial and in-frame only. This sample has 40,000 to 45,000 clones; roughly 94% occur once, and the top ten carry 1.5% to 2%. The V call is TRBV18, the J call TRBJ2-3; 10 positions match TRBD2. The source was peripheral blood, collected in the third trimester of pregnancy. This receptor was taken from a female donor with multiple sclerosis, enrolled in a pregnancy study. Here the CDR3 DNA reads TGTGCCAGCTCACCGAGCGGGGGGGCCCCAGATACGCAGTATTTT. Protein: CASSPSGGAPDTQYF. The full variable domain, in which reference TRBV18 and TRBJ2-3 provide the parts outside the CDR3, is NAGVMQNPRHLVRRRGQEARLRCSPMKGHSHVYWYRQLPEEGLKFMVYLQKENIIDESGMPKERFSAEFPKEGPSILRIQQVVRGDSAAYFCASSPSGGAPDTQYFGPGTRLTVL.